The 18 T cell receptor beta chains in this list originate from one sample, sequenced in a study of T cell responses to AZD1222 COVID-19 vaccine. TCRdb's copy holds only in-frame clones and misses some; the assay was immunoSEQ multiplex PCR. Of about 140,000 clones in the sample, about nine tenths were seen once. The sample in question was peripheral blood, obtained on day 0 of AZD1222 vaccination. The receptor source for this set is an adult in good health.

The rearrangement joins TRBV25-1 to TRBJ2-7; D is unclear. The germline CDR1 and CDR2 sequences are MGHDK and SYGVNS. This CDR3 comprises 15 residues. V was shortened by 3 bases and J by 0 bases, with 12 bases between the two germline ends. The CDR3 DNA reads TGTGCCAGCAGTGACTTTTCCACAAGCTCCTACGAGCAGTACTTC. It translates to CASSDFSTSSYEQYF.

The chain couples TRBV9 to TRBJ2-1, with 10 bases identical to TRBD2. Germline V gene sequence: CDR1 SGDLS, CDR2 YYNGEE. This CDR3 contains 15 residues. Trimming removed 3 bases from V and 9 bases from J; junction bases left unmatched: 9. The chain's CDR3 is CASSANPRTSGEQFF. CDR3 in DNA: TGTGCCAGCAGCGCGAACCCCAGGACTAGCGGTGAGCAGTTCTTC.

Here the CDR3 reads CASSDQGVTDTQYF. DNA for the CDR3: TGTGCCAGCAGTGATCAGGGGGTCACAGATACGCAGTATTTT. The rearrangement joins TRBV25-1 to TRBJ2-3; 7 positions match TRBD1. The V and J ends lost 3 bases and 2 bases, in that order; junction bases with no gene match: 2. CDR1 and CDR2 (germline): MGHDK, SYGVNS. The length of the CDR3 is 14 residues.

The gene calls are TRBV5-4 and TRBJ2-1, with a tentative D call TRBD2 (5 bases). Germline V gives CDR1 SGHNT, CDR2 YYREEE (reference sequence). There are 15 residues in the CDR3. The V end was cut by 0 bases, the J end by 12 bases, with 19 bases between. CDR3 DNA sequence: TGTGCCAGCAGCTTGGGAGGGAGTGGTAAAGTCTGGCAGTTCTTC. It encodes CASSLGGSGKVWQFF.

V usage is TRBV19 and J usage is TRBJ1-1; 7 positions match TRBD1. In germline, CDR1 is LNHDA, CDR2 SQIVND (reference sequence). This CDR3 is built from 16 residues. V gave up 4 bases and J gave up 0 bases; unmatched junction bases: 8. CDR3 nucleotide sequence: TGTGCCAGTAGTAAACAGACAGGGTACATGAACACTGAAGCTTTCTTT. It codes for CASSKQTGYMNTEAFF.

This clone was detected a few times. The V gene is TRBV6-5, the J gene TRBJ2-7; 8 bases align to TRBD2. This CDR3 has 15 amino acids. CDR1 and CDR2 from the germline V gene are MNHEY and SVGAGI. Germline trimming cut 0 bases from V and 4 bases from J; bases unmatched to any gene: 5. The CDR3 nucleotides read TGTGCCAGCAGTTACTCTAGCGGGGTTCATTACGAGCAGTACTTC. This translates into CASSYSSGVHYEQYF.

V and J are TRBV6-5 and TRBJ1-5, with D possibly being TRBD1 (6 bases). CDR3 length: 15 amino acids. V gave up 6 bases and J gave up 7 bases, with 19 bases separating them. CDR1 and CDR2 from the germline V gene are MNHEY and SVGAGI. CDR3 region: CASSPYRDWEQPQHF. The CDR3 bases are TGTGCCAGCAGCCCGTACAGGGATTGGGAACAGCCCCAGCATTTT.

The V gene is TRBV4-1, the J gene TRBJ1-5; D is uncertain. The length of the CDR3 is 13 residues. Trimming took 4 bases from V and 8 from J, leaving 12 bases between them. CDR1 MGHRA and CDR2 YSYEKL come from the germline V gene. DNA for the CDR3: TGCGCCAGCAGCCGCTACCGCAGCGAGCCCCAGCATTTT. The encoded protein is CASSRYRSEPQHF.

Only one count was recorded for this clone. The chain recombines TRBV12-3 or TRBV12-4 with TRBJ2-5; no clear D gene. Between the trimmed V and J ends, which lost 0 bases and 7 bases, there was a span of 9 bases. The length of the CDR3 is 13 residues. The CDR3 region is CASSLAGTATQYF. CDR3 sequence (DNA): TGTGCCAGCAGTTTAGCCGGTACGGCGACCCAGTACTTC.

This rearrangement joins TRBV28 to TRBJ1-4, with 10 bases identical to TRBD1. V was clipped by 5 bases and J by 8 bases; unmatched bases: 14. There are 17 residues in the CDR3. Germline CDR1 MDHEN, CDR2 SYDVKM. CDR3 DNA sequence: TGTGCCAGCAGTGCGACGACAGGGGGCTGGGAAGCCGAAAAACTGTTTTTT. This sequence encodes CASSATTGGWEAEKLFF.

V is TRBV3-1 (or the pseudogene TRBV3-2) and J is TRBJ1-3, with D uncertain. Germline V CDR1 and CDR2: LGHDT, YNNKEL (reference sequence). The length of the CDR3 is 15 residues. The V end lost 1 base, the J end lost 4 bases, and 11 bases lay between the germline ends. CDR3 DNA: TGTGCCAGCAGCCAAGCACGGGAATTAGGAAACACCATATATTTT. Protein: CASSQARELGNTIYF.

The chain employs TRBV7-2 and TRBJ1-2; no firm D call. Germline V CDR1 and CDR2: SGHTA, FQGNSA. V gave up 5 bases and J gave up 5 bases, with 21 bases separating them. This CDR3 region has 16 residues. The CDR3 spells CASSAPPTGSEYGYTF. CDR3 nucleotides: TGTGCCAGCAGCGCCCCTCCCACCGGGAGTGAGTATGGCTACACCTTC.

The V call is TRBV5-4, the J call TRBJ1-1, with TRBD1 matching over 11 bases. V dropped 0 bases and J dropped 6; count of bases not matched to a gene: 7. The CDR3 spans 16 residues. Germline CDR1 reads SGHNT; CDR2 reads YYREEE (reference sequence). The CDR3 is CASSLADRGQLSEAFF. The DNA of the CDR3 is TGTGCCAGCAGCTTGGCGGACAGGGGGCAATTGTCTGAAGCTTTCTTT.

This clone was seen only once. The chain links TRBV5-6 to TRBJ1-2, with a weak D call TRBD1 (5 bases). V was trimmed by 2 bases and J by 6 bases, leaving 11 bases between them. This CDR3 region has 13 residues. Per germline, CDR1 SGHDT and CDR2 YYEEEE. CDR3: CASSLQGAHGYTF. CDR3 nucleotides: TGTGCCAGCAGCTTACAAGGGGCGCATGGCTACACCTTC.

This clone was found a few times. The genes are TRBV2 and TRBJ2-1; 10 bases align to TRBD1. V shed 5 bases and J 6 bases; nucleotides not matched to a gene: 7. CDR1 and CDR2 (germline): SNHLY, FYNNEI. This CDR3 spans 15 amino acids. DNA of the CDR3: TGTGCCAGCAGTCCCCGGGACAGGGGTGGCAATGAGCAGTTCTTC. This gives the protein CASSPRDRGGNEQFF.

V is TRBV5-1 and J is TRBJ2-5; tentative D call: TRBD2 (6 bases). The CDR3 has 17 amino acids. The V gene's germline CDR1 is SGHRS and CDR2 YFSETQ. V was pared by 2 bases and J by 2 bases, with 19 bases between. The CDR3 region is CASSLSLGSGVQETQYF. DNA for the CDR3: TGCGCCAGCAGCTTATCTCTAGGTTCGGGGGTACAAGAGACCCAGTACTTC.

The chain links TRBV6-5 to TRBJ1-5; D not resolved. This CDR3 is built from 12 residues. In germline, CDR1 is MNHEY, CDR2 SVGAGI. V was pared by 10 bases and J by 0 bases, with 7 bases between. The CDR3 DNA sequence: TGTGCCACTTCCTTTAGCAATCAGCCCCAGCATTTT. This gives the protein CATSFSNQPQHF.

This chain joins TRBV7-2 and TRBJ1-3, with 7 bases matching TRBD1. There are 15 residues in the CDR3. The junction had 16 bases not matched to a gene; V was cut back by 3 bases and J by 14 bases. Germline loops: CDR1 SGHTA, CDR2 FQGNSA. CDR3 DNA sequence: TGTGCCAGCAGCTTTCGGACAGGAGAACTCTCTCGGGTATATTTT. Translating it yields CASSFRTGELSRVYF.